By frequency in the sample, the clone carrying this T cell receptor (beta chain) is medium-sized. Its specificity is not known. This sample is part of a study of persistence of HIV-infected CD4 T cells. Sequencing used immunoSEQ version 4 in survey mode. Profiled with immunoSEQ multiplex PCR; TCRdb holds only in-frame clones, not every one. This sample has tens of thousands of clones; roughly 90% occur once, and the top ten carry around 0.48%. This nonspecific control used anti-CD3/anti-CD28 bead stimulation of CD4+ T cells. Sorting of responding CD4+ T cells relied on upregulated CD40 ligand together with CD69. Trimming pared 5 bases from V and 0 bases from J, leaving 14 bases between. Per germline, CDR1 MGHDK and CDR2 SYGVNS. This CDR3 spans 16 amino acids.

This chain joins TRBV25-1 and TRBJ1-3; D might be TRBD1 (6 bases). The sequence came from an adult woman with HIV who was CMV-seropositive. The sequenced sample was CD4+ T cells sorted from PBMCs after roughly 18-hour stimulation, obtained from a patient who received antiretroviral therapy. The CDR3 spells CASSLLGGRSGNTIYF. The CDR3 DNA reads TGTGCCAGCAGTCTCCTCGGGGGGCGCTCTGGAAACACCATATATTTT.